This note documents a single T cell receptor beta chain sequence. These data are taken from a study of blood T cell repertoires in COVID-19. Study processing details: How many nucleated cells were present was estimated from reference gene primer amplification. Assay used: immunoSEQ multiplex PCR; TCRdb lists only in-frame clones, some missing. The V and J calls and clone size are taken from that table; D and trimming were inferred from the DNA. Of over 75,000 clones in the sample, roughly four fifths were seen once. Sequenced material: peripheral blood. The sequence derives from a woman of 80 years or more with acute or convalescent COVID-19.

As DNA, the CDR3 is TGTGCCATCAGTGAGTCTGGGCAGGGGAGCAATCAGCCCCAGCATTTT. It is translated as CAISESGQGSNQPQHF. The chain joins TRBV10-3 to TRBJ1-5, with D perhaps matching TRBD1 (6 bases). Germline CDR1 and CDR2: ENHRY and SYGVKD. Trimming removed 0 bases from V and 1 base from J, with 10 bases in between. This CDR3 region has 16 residues.